These T cell receptor beta chains were read from a single sample in a study of T cell responses to AZD1222 COVID-19 vaccine. Profiled with immunoSEQ multiplex PCR; TCRdb holds only in-frame clones, not every one. The sample lists 180,000 or so clones, around 90% seen once, with 1.5% to 2% in the top ten. The source material was peripheral blood, sampled 28 days after the second AZD1222 dose. The source is an adult who received the AZD1222 COVID-19 vaccine. The CDR3 runs from the conserved cysteine through the conserved F or W. D genes are given only for firm matches. Expanded clones are given a class, and other clones once, few, many or no size at all.

J | size | D | V | DNA | CDR3
TRBJ1-2 | . | . | TRBV6-5 | TGTGCCAGCAGTTCTTTGCCCAGGGAATCCTATGGCTACACCTTC | CASSSLPRESYGYTF
TRBJ1-4 | . | . | TRBV27 | TGTGCCAGCAGTTTATCGAGTACCAGCAGGAATGAAAAACTGTTTTTT | CASSLSSTSRNEKLFF
TRBJ1-2 | . | . | TRBV3-1/TRBV3-2 | TGTGCCAGCAGCACCCCTGGGACTAACTATGGCTACACCTTC | CASSTPGTNYGYTF
TRBJ1-2 | . | . | TRBV19 | TGTGCCAGTAGTATCCGGCAGAATGGCTACACCTTC | CASSIRQNGYTF
TRBJ2-3 | . | . | TRBV24-1 | TGTGCCACCAGTGCGGGGGCAGATACGCAGTATTTT | CATSAGADTQYF
TRBJ2-1 | once | TRBD2 | TRBV7-8 | TGTGCCAGCAGCTTAGTCGTGCTAGCGGGAAGTCAGTTCTTC | CASSLVVLAGSQFF
TRBJ2-1 | . | TRBD2 | TRBV28 | TGTGCCAGCAGTTTCCTAGCGGGAGCGCATGAGCAGTTCTTC | CASSFLAGAHEQFF
TRBJ2-2 | . | TRBD1 | TRBV9 | TGTGCCAGCAGCCCGAAGAGGGGCAGGGGGCTTTCAGGGGAGCTGTTTTTT | CASSPKRGRGLSGELFF
TRBJ1-6 | . | . | TRBV21-1 | TGTGCCAGCAGCAAAATGGGGTACTCCTATAATTCACCCCTCCACTTT | CASSKMGYSYNSPLHF
TRBJ1-2 | . | . | TRBV3-1/TRBV3-2 | TGTGCCAGCAGCCCCACAGGATACTATGGCTACACCTTC | CASSPTGYYGYTF
TRBJ2-7 | . | TRBD1 | TRBV5-1 | TGCGCCAGCAGCTTCAGGGGGATCGACGAGCAGTACTTC | CASSFRGIDEQYF
TRBJ1-5 | once | TRBD1 | TRBV28 | TGTGCCAGCATCCATCCGACAGGGTGGGCTCAGCCCCAGCATTTT | CASIHPTGWAQPQHF
TRBJ2-7 | . | . | TRBV6-5 | TGTGCCAGCAGTTACTCGGACGTAAGCTACGAGCAGTACTTC | CASSYSDVSYEQYF
TRBJ2-5 | . | TRBD1 | TRBV5-1 | TGCGCCAGCAGCTCAGCCACAGGGGGTCAAGAGACCCAGTACTTC | CASSSATGGQETQYF
TRBJ2-1 | . | TRBD2 | TRBV4-3 | TGCGCCAGCAGCCAAGATACTAGCGGGGGTGGATTTGAGCAGTTCTTC | CASSQDTSGGGFEQFF
TRBJ2-2 | . | TRBD1 | TRBV27 | TGTGCCAGCAGTTTAAAGGGGGCGCTGGGCGGGGAGCTGTTTTTT | CASSLKGALGGELFF
TRBJ1-5 | . | TRBD1 | TRBV18 | TGTGCCAGCTCACCGGGCCACAGGGGTGATCAGCCCCAGCATTTT | CASSPGHRGDQPQHF
TRBJ1-1 | . | . | TRBV2 | TGTGCCAGCAGTGAAAAAGGGTTTAGGGGGAACACTGAAGCTTTCTTT | CASSEKGFRGNTEAFF
TRBJ2-5 | . | . | TRBV6-2/TRBV6-3 | TGTGCCAGCGGTTTATCCCGGTTGGAGACCCAGTACTTC | CASGLSRLETQYF
TRBJ2-3 | . | . | TRBV2 | TGTGCCAGCATGGGGGGGGCCTCAGATACGCAGTATTTT | CASMGGASDTQYF
TRBJ2-1 | . | . | TRBV30 | TGTGCCTCCCTCAGGGGCTCCTACAATGAGCAGTTCTTC | CASLRGSYNEQFF
TRBJ1-2 | . | . | TRBV19 | TGTGCCAGTAGTGCCCAGGTCGGCCTTAACTATGGCTACACCTTC | CASSAQVGLNYGYTF
TRBJ2-7 | . | TRBD2 | TRBV5-6 | TGTGCCAGCGGGCCTAGCGGCTCCTACGAGCAGTACTTC | CASGPSGSYEQYF
TRBJ2-5 | . | TRBD1 | TRBV29-1 | TGCAGCTCCAGGGGGCAAGAGACCCAGTACTTC | CSSRGQETQYF
TRBJ2-2 | . | . | TRBV1 | TGCACCAGCAGCCAAGATAAACAGTGGGCCAGCCCGAACACCGGGGAGCTGTTTTTT | CTSSQDKQWASPNTGELFF
TRBJ2-4 | . | . | TRBV19 | TGTGCCAGTAGTTTGTGGGTAGCGGATCCCCTAGCCAAAAACATTCAGTACTTC | CASSLWVADPLAKNIQYF
TRBJ1-1 | . | . | TRBV19 | TGTGCCAGTAGTATAAGGTTTTACACTGAAGCTTTCTTT | CASSIRFYTEAFF
TRBJ1-1 | once | . | TRBV19 | TGTGCCAGTAGTATAAATGATCGAACATCCGCAGCTTTCTTT | CASSINDRTSAAFF
TRBJ2-5 | . | . | TRBV11-2 | TGTGCCAGCAGCTTAGCAGTTCGGGTAGCAGAGACCCAGTACTTC | CASSLAVRVAETQYF
TRBJ1-1 | . | . | TRBV4-3 | TGCGCCAGCAGCCAAGGGTCAGGGGAAGGGAACACTGAAGCTTTCTTT | CASSQGSGEGNTEAFF
TRBJ2-7 | . | . | TRBV14 | TGTGCCAGCAGCCGTGTAGGGGAGGTCTACGAGCAGTACTTC | CASSRVGEVYEQYF
TRBJ1-4 | . | . | TRBV7-2 | TGTGCCAGCAGCTTCGGGGGTGCAACTAATGAAAAACTGTTTTTT | CASSFGGATNEKLFF
TRBJ1-1 | . | TRBD1 | TRBV7-8 | TGTGCCAGCAGCCCACGACAGGGCCAGACTGAAGCTTTCTTT | CASSPRQGQTEAFF
TRBJ1-6 | . | . | TRBV28 | TGTGCCAGCAGTTTGTCACAGGGAGATTCACCCCTCCACTTT | CASSLSQGDSPLHF
TRBJ1-1 | . | . | TRBV4-2 | TGTGCCAGCAGCCAAGGAAGTGAGGACTCTATGGAGAACACTGAAGCTTTCTTT | CASSQGSEDSMENTEAFF
TRBJ2-7 | . | . | TRBV11-1 | TGTGCCAGCAGCCTTCTTACGGGACGCACAACCTACGAGCAGTACTTC | CASSLLTGRTTYEQYF
TRBJ2-2 | . | . | TRBV6-2/TRBV6-3 | TGTGCCAGCAGCTCGGACTCCGGGGAGCTGTTTTTT | CASSSDSGELFF
TRBJ2-7 | . | TRBD1 | TRBV19 | TGTGCCAGTAGTATAGCACTCTCCGGGACAGGGTTCTCCTACGAGCAGTACTTC | CASSIALSGTGFSYEQYF
TRBJ2-7 | . | . | TRBV7-9 | TGTGCCAGCAGCTTGGTACCCTACGAGCAGTACTTC | CASSLVPYEQYF
TRBJ2-1 | . | . | TRBV6-5 | TGTGCCAGCAGACAAGGGGCAGCTACTGAGCAGTTCTTC | CASRQGAATEQFF
TRBJ1-6 | . | . | TRBV2 | TGTGCCAGCAGTGATAGGCCCAATTCACCCCTCCACTTT | CASSDRPNSPLHF
TRBJ1-3 | . | . | TRBV18 | TGTGCCAGCTCACCAGAGGTGGTAGGACTCTCTGGAAACACCATATATTTT | CASSPEVVGLSGNTIYF
TRBJ2-5 | . | . | TRBV28 | TGTGCCAGCAGGGCACAGGGATCGGGAGAGACCCAGTACTTC | CASRAQGSGETQYF
TRBJ2-5 | . | TRBD2 | TRBV4-2 | TGTGCCAGCAGCCAAGACCTAGCGGGGCGGATGAGAGAGACCCAGTACTTC | CASSQDLAGRMRETQYF
TRBJ2-2 | . | TRBD2 | TRBV7-9 | TGTGCCAGCAGATCCGACCCACTAGCGGGGAACACCGGGGAGCTGTTTTTT | CASRSDPLAGNTGELFF
TRBJ2-1 | . | . | TRBV12-3/TRBV12-4 | TGTGCCAGCAGGAACAATGAGCAGTTCTTC | CASRNNEQFF
TRBJ2-5 | . | . | TRBV5-1 | TGCGCCAGCAGCTTGGCCGCGGAAGAGACCCAGTACTTC | CASSLAAEETQYF
TRBJ1-3 | . | TRBD1 | TRBV15 | TGTGCCACCAGCAGAGGGGACAGGGCAATAGTCTCTGGAAACACCATATATTTT | CATSRGDRAIVSGNTIYF
TRBJ1-1 | . | . | TRBV3-1/TRBV3-2 | TGTGCCAGCAGCCGGGTGGGCAGTATTGAAGCTTTCTTT | CASSRVGSIEAFF
TRBJ2-2 | . | TRBD2 | TRBV19 | TGTGCCAGTAGGGAGCGGGGGCTTGCCGGGGAGCTGTTTTTT | CASRERGLAGELFF
TRBJ1-1 | . | TRBD1 | TRBV9 | TGTGCCAGCAGCTCCAGGGACAGGGGGCTGGCTTTCTTT | CASSSRDRGLAFF
TRBJ2-1 | . | TRBD1 | TRBV11-1 | TGTGCCAGCAGCCCAGGACAGGGGGCTTACAATGAGCAGTTCTTC | CASSPGQGAYNEQFF
TRBJ1-5 | . | . | TRBV10-3 | TGTGCCATCATTGAGAGGGATCCGAGCGTGAATCAGCCCCAGCATTTT | CAIIERDPSVNQPQHF
TRBJ2-2 | . | TRBD1 | TRBV3-1/TRBV3-2 | TGTGCCAGCAGCCAAACCGGGACAGGGCTAAGGGGCGGGGAGCTGTTTTTT | CASSQTGTGLRGGELFF
TRBJ2-2 | . | TRBD1 | TRBV15 | TGTGCCACCAGCGTAGAGAGAACAGGGGCGGTCACCGGGGAGCTGTTTTTT | CATSVERTGAVTGELFF